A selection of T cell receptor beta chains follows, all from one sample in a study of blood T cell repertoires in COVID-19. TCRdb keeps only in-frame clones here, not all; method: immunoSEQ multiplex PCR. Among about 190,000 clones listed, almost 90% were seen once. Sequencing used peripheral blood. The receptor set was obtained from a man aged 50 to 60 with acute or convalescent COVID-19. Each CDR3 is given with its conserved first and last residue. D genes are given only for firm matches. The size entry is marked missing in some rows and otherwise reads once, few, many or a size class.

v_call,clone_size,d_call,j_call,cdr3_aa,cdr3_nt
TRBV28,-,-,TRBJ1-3,CASSFSTGQGGNTIYF,TGTGCCAGCAGTTTTAGCACTGGGCAGGGGGGAAACACCATATATTTT
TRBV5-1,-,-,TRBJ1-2,CASSLTDRANYGYTF,TGCGCCAGCAGCTTGACAGATAGAGCTAACTATGGCTACACCTTC
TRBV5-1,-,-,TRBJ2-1,CASSFTGDEQFF,TGCGCCAGCAGCTTCACAGGCGATGAGCAGTTCTTC
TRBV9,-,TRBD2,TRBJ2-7,CASSPGLGPYEQYF,TGTGCCAGCAGCCCGGGACTAGGTCCCTACGAGCAGTACTTC
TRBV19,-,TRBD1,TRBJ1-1,CASSMWDRGRTEAFF,TGTGCCAGTAGTATGTGGGACAGGGGGAGGACTGAAGCTTTCTTT
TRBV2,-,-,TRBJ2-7,CASSEYGLSAREQYF,TGTGCCAGCAGTGAATACGGACTCTCGGCGAGGGAGCAGTACTTC
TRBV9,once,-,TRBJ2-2,CASSQNRASTGELFF,TGTGCCAGCAGCCAGAACAGGGCGAGCACCGGGGAGCTGTTTTTT
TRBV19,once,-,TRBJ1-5,CASSTRGDPNQPQHF,TGTGCCAGTAGTACCCGGGGGGATCCCAATCAGCCCCAGCATTTT
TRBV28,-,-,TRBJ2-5,CASTVSGGAGETQYF,TGTGCCAGCACAGTCTCTGGGGGGGCTGGGGAGACCCAGTACTTC
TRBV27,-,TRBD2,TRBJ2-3,CASRLAGASRDTQYF,TGTGCCAGCAGGCTAGCGGGAGCGTCTAGGGATACGCAGTATTTT
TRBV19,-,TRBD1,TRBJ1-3,CATRQGATGNTIYF,TGTGCCACCCGACAGGGGGCAACTGGAAACACCATATATTTT
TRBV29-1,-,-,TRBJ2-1,CSVIPTVPYNEQFF,TGCAGCGTTATCCCCACAGTCCCCTACAATGAGCAGTTCTTC
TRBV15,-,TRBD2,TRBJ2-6,CATGLAGAGANVLTF,TGTGCCACCGGACTAGCGGGAGCAGGGGCCAACGTCCTGACTTTC
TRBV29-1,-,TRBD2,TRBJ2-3,CSVHHSGRGDTQYF,TGCAGCGTTCATCATAGCGGGAGAGGAGATACGCAGTATTTT
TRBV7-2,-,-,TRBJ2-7,CASSLRSEGTYEQYF,TGTGCCAGCAGCTTACGTTCGGAGGGAACCTACGAGCAGTACTTC
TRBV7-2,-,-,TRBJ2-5,CASSLGSYRQKETQYF,TGTGCCAGCAGCTTAGGCTCGTACAGGCAAAAAGAGACCCAGTACTTC
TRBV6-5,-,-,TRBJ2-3,CASSYSLGVGTDTQYF,TGTGCCAGCAGTTACTCGCTCGGTGTGGGCACAGATACGCAGTATTTT
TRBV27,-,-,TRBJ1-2,CASSLTGRLNYGYTF,TGTGCCAGCAGTTTAACCGGGAGGCTAAACTATGGCTACACCTTC
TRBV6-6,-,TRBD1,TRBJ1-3,CASSLPDRWNTIYF,TGTGCCAGCAGCCTCCCGGACAGGTGGAACACCATATATTTT
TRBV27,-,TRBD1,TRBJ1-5,CASSSRDRAQPQHF,TGTGCCAGCAGTTCCCGGGACAGGGCTCAGCCCCAGCATTTT
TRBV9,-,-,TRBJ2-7,CASSVQGEGVYEQYF,TGTGCCAGCAGCGTTCAAGGGGAAGGGGTCTACGAGCAGTACTTC
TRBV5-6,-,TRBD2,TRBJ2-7,CASSLFDFLAGGVSYEQYF,TGTGCCAGCAGCTTGTTTGATTTTCTAGCGGGAGGCGTATCCTACGAGCAGTACTTC
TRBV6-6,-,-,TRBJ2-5,CASTTPAVRETQYF,TGTGCCAGCACCACCCCAGCGGTGCGGGAGACCCAGTACTTC
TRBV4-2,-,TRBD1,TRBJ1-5,CASSQDEQGQPQHF,TGTGCCAGCAGCCAAGATGAACAGGGGCAGCCCCAGCATTTT
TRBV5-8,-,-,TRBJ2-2,CASSRGTPPGELFF,TGTGCCAGCAGCCGGGGGACTCCGCCCGGGGAGCTGTTTTTT
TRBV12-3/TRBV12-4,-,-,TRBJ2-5,CASSEGETQYF,TGTGCCAGCAGTGAGGGAGAGACCCAGTACTTC
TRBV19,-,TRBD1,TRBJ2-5,CASNPGQGVETQYF,TGTGCCAGTAACCCGGGACAGGGGGTTGAGACCCAGTACTTC
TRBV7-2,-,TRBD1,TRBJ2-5,CASSFGLTGETQYF,TGTGCCAGCAGCTTTGGCCTGACAGGGGAGACCCAGTACTTC
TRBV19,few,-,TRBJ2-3,CASIHRKLGPTDTQYF,TGTGCCAGTATCCACAGAAAACTGGGCCCCACAGATACGCAGTATTTT
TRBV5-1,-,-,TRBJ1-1,CASSPEGSWRAGNTEAFF,TGCGCCAGCAGCCCCGAAGGCAGCTGGAGAGCCGGGAACACTGAAGCTTTCTTT
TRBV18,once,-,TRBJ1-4,CASSPGRGDSTNEKLFF,TGTGCCAGCTCACCGGGCAGGGGAGACTCAACTAATGAAAAACTGTTTTTT
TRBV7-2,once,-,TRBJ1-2,CASSLFVGYTF,TGTGCCAGCAGCTTATTCGTTGGCTACACCTTC
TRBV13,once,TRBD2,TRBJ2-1,CASSPPGGRNSFHEQFF,TGTGCCAGCAGCCCACCGGGAGGCCGCAATAGCTTCCATGAGCAGTTCTTC
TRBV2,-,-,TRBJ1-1,CASSADTNTEAFF,TGTGCCAGCAGCGCGGACACCAACACTGAAGCTTTCTTT
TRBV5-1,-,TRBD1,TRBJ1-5,CASARTGTGEGDSNQPQHF,TGCGCCAGCGCCCGAACCGGGACAGGGGAAGGGGATAGCAATCAGCCCCAGCATTTT
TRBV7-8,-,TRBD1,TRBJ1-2,CASSLRTGPRFNYGYTF,TGTGCCAGCAGCTTAAGGACAGGACCCCGGTTTAACTATGGCTACACCTTC
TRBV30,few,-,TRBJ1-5,CAWSRGKDQPQHF,TGTGCCTGGAGTCGAGGGAAGGATCAGCCCCAGCATTTT
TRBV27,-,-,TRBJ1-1,CASRHLDTEAFF,TGTGCCAGCAGACATCTAGACACTGAAGCTTTCTTT
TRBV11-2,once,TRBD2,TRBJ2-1,CASSLGTSGFNEQFF,TGTGCCAGCAGCCTCGGGACTAGCGGATTCAATGAGCAGTTCTTC
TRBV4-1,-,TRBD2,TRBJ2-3,CASSYIKPGTSGLDTQYF,TGCGCCAGCAGCTACATAAAACCCGGGACTAGCGGCTTGGATACGCAGTATTTT
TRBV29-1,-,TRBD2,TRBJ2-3,CSVEGTSGVTDTQYF,TGCAGCGTTGAGGGGACTAGCGGGGTAACAGATACGCAGTATTTT
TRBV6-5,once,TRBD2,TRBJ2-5,CASSPVAGNQETQYF,TGTGCCAGCAGTCCGGTAGCGGGAAACCAAGAGACCCAGTACTTC
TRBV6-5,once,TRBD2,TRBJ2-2,CASSYEAGGIAGELFF,TGTGCCAGCAGTTACGAAGCGGGGGGGATAGCCGGGGAGCTGTTTTTT
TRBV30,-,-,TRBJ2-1,CAWSAGLATYNEQFF,TGTGCCTGGAGTGCCGGGCTAGCAACCTACAATGAGCAGTTCTTC
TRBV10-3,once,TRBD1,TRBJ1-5,CATQRQGEGQPQHF,TGTGCCACCCAACGACAGGGGGAAGGTCAGCCCCAGCATTTT
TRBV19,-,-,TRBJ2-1,CASSIVYGGHNEQFF,TGTGCCAGTAGTATAGTGTACGGAGGCCACAATGAGCAGTTCTTC
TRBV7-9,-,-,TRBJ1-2,CASSLNQGGYGYTF,TGTGCCAGCAGCTTAAATCAGGGAGGGTATGGCTACACCTTC
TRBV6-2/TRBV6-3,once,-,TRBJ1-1,CASSLGGVTEAFF,TGTGCCAGCAGCCTGGGGGGGGTCACTGAAGCTTTCTTT
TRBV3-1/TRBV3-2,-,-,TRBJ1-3,CASSRGGSLGNTIYF,TGTGCCAGCAGCCGTGGGGGGAGTCTAGGAAACACCATATATTTT
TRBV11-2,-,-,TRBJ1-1,CASSLDKNTEAFF,TGTGCCAGCAGCTTAGACAAGAACACTGAAGCTTTCTTT
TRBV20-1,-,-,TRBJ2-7,CSARDYREQYF,TGCAGTGCTAGGGATTACAGGGAGCAGTACTTC
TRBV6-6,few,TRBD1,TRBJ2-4,CASSKRQGASKNIQYF,TGTGCCAGCAGCAAGCGACAGGGGGCATCCAAAAACATTCAGTACTTC